Below are 2 T cell receptor beta chains sequenced from a single sample in a study of cytomegalovirus exposure and HLA in healthy donors. PCR employed 60 Vbeta and 13 Jbeta primers. The method was immunoSEQ multiplex PCR; TCRdb's version includes in-frame clones alone and lacks a portion of them. The sample records fewer than 250,000 clones, 70% to 80% being singletons. Input material: PBMCs. These receptors were taken from a girl aged 2 to 10 in good health and CMV-seronegative.

The gene calls are TRBV15 and TRBJ1-6; 8 bases match TRBD1. CDR1 and CDR2 from the germline V gene are LNHNV and YYDKDF (reference sequence). The CDR3 loop spans 15 amino acids. J gave up 7 bases and V 2 bases, and 4 bases lay outside the gene matches. The CDR3 sequence: CATSRSGTGNSPLHF. Written as DNA, the CDR3 is TGTGCCACCAGCAGATCGGGGACAGGAAATTCACCCCTCCACTTT.

This chain uses TRBV9 with TRBJ2-7, with a tentative D call TRBD1 (6 bases). Germline lookup yields CDR1 SGDLS and CDR2 YYNGEE. Trimming removed 4 bases at V and 0 bases at J, with 11 bases between. The CDR3 runs 14 residues. The CDR3 DNA is TGTGCCAGCAGCCCCCAGGACAGCTCCTACGAGCAGTACTTC. Protein product: CASSPQDSSYEQYF.